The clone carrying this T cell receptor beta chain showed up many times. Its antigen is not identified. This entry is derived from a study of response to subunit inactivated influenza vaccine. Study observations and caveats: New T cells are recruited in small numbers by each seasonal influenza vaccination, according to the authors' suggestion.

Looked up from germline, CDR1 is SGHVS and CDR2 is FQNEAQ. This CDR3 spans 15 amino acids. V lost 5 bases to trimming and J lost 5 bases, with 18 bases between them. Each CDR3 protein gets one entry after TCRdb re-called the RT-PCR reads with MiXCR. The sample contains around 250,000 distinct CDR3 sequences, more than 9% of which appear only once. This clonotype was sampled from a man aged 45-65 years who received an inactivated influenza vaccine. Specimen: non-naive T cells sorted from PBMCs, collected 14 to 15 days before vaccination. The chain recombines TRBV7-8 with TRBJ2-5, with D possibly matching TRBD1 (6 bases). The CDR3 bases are TGTGCCAGCAGCCCAGACATAGGGGGTACTGAGACCCAGTACTTC. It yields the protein CASSPDIGGTETQYF. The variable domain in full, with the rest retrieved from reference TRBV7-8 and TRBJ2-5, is GAGVSQSPRYKVAKRGQDVALRCDPISGHVSLFWYQQALGQGPEFLTYFQNEAQLDKSGLPSDRFFAERPEGSVSTLKIQRTQQEDSAVYLCASSPDIGGTETQYFGPGTRLLVL.